This TCR beta chain is from a study of CD8 T cells in ankylosing spondylitis. This clonotype was seen repeatedly, ten times or more. TCRdb re-derived calls from the 5' RACE reads in MiXCR, one entry per CDR3 protein. The sample lists 100,000 to 150,000 distinct CDR3 sequences; around 7% were seen once. CDR1 is LGHDT and CDR2 is YNNKEL in the germline V gene (reference sequence). Trimming took off 4 bases at V and 4 bases at J, with 16 bases between the two ends. This CDR3 has 15 amino acids. The V call is TRBV3-1, the J call TRBJ2-5, with a weak D call TRBD1 (6 bases). Material for sequencing was blood, either unsorted or a sorted T cell fraction (not recorded which). This TCR was sampled from a male donor with ankylosing spondylitis or in good health (not recorded which). In DNA form, the CDR3 reads TGTGCCAGCAGCCTCCCGGGACAATTACGAGAGACCCAGTACTTC. It specifies CASSLPGQLRETQYF.